This T cell receptor (beta chain) originates from a study of cytomegalovirus exposure and HLA in healthy donors. Whole-study findings and limits: Earlier analysis yielded a pattern in which most TCR beta V segments were productive about 90% or about 30% of the time.

Germline V gene sequence: CDR1 WNHNN, CDR2 SYGVQD (reference sequence). CDR3 length: 14 residues. The PCR had 60 Vbeta and 13 Jbeta primers. Sequenced by immunoSEQ multiplex PCR; TCRdb stores in-frame clones only, minus some. The sample consists of 210,000 or so clones, more than 75% of them appearing once. About this clone itself: Its specificity is unknown. An end of the junction does not agree with germline; a read error may underlie this.

Sequenced material: PBMCs. The chain uses TRBV10-1 and TRBJ2-7; possible D gene TRBD2, 6 bases. This TCR derives from a human donor in good health. CDR3: CASSANARGCLWVF. For the CDR3, the DNA is TGCGCCAGCAGTGCAAACGCGCGGGGCTGCCTCTGGGTCTTC.